This TCR beta chain was recovered during a study of blood T cell repertoires in COVID-19. Background on the study: Acute and convalescent COVID-19 samples came from the United States, Italy and Spain.

As processed by the authors: Nucleated cell counts were estimated from reference gene primer amplification. The data were produced by immunoSEQ multiplex PCR, yet TCRdb's version contains in-frame clones alone and is incomplete. The V and J calls and clone size are taken from that table; D and trimming were inferred from the DNA. The profile shows 140,000 to 150,000 clones, 81% of them singletons. Trimming removed 0 bases at V and 6 bases at J, with 11 bases between. CDR1 and CDR2 (germline): SGHKS, YYEKEE (reference sequence). The CDR3 runs 14 residues. The chain joins TRBV5-5 to TRBJ2-3; D is uncertain. The sequence was obtained from a human donor in a cohort sampled during active COVID-19. Sequencing was done on a sample of peripheral blood. The CDR3 nucleotides are TGTGCCAGCAGCTTGGCCGAGGCTACGGATACGCAGTATTTT. The encoded protein is CASSLAEATDTQYF.